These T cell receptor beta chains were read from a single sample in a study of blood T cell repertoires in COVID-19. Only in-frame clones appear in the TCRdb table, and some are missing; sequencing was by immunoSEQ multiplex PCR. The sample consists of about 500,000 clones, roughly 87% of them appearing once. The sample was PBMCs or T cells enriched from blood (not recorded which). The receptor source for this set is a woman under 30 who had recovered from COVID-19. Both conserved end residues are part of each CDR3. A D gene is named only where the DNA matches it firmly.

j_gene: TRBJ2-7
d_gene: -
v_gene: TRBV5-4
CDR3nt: TGTGCCAGCAGCGATAACGGCGAGCAGTACTTC
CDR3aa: CASSDNGEQYF

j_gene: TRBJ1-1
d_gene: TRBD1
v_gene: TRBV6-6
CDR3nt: TGTGCCAGTGAGTTACAGGGGTCCTTGAACACTGAAGCTTTCTTT
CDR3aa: CASELQGSLNTEAFF

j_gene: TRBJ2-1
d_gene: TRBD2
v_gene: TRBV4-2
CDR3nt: TGTGCCAGCAGCCAGTCGGGGGGGTCCTACAATGAGCAGTTCTTC
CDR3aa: CASSQSGGSYNEQFF

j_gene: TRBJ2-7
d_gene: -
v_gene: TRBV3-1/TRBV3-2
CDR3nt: TGTGCCAGCAGCTCACAGTGGGGGGCCTACGAGCAGTACTTC
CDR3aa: CASSSQWGAYEQYF

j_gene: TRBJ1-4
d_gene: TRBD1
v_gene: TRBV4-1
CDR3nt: TGCGCCAGCAGCCAAGTGGGGACAGGGGATGAAAAACTGTTTTTT
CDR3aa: CASSQVGTGDEKLFF

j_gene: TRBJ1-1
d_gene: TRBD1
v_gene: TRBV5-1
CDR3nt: TGCGCCAGCAGCCGACAGGGTGAAACTTTCTTT
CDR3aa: CASSRQGETFF

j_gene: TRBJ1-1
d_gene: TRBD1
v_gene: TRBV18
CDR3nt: TGTGCCAGCTCCCCTCAAGGGACAGGGACTAACACTGAAGCTTTCTTT
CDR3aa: CASSPQGTGTNTEAFF

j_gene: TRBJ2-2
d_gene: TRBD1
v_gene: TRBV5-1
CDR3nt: TGCGCCAGCAGCTTGAGGACAGGGAGGAGCACCGGGGAGCTGTTTTTT
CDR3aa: CASSLRTGRSTGELFF

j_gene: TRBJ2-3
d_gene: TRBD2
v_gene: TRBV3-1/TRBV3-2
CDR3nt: TGTGCCAGCAGCCAATGGGAGCGGGGGGCGAGAGATACGCAGTATTTT
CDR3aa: CASSQWERGARDTQYF

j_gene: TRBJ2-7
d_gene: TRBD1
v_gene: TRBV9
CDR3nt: TGTGCCAGCAGCGTAGAACCCGACAGGGGTGGGGAGCAGTACTTC
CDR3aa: CASSVEPDRGGEQYF